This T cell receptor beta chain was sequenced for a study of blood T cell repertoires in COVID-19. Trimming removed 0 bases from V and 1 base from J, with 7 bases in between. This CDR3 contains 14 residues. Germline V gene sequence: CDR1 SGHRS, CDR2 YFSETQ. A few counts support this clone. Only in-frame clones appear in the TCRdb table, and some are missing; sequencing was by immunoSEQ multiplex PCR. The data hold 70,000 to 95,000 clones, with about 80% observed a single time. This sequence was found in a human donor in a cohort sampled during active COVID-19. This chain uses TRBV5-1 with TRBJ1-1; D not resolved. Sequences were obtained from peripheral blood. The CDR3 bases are TGCGCCAGCAGCTTGGCTACGAAGAACACTGAAGCTTTCTTT. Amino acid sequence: CASSLATKNTEAFF. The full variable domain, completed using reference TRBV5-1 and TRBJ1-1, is KAGVTQTPRYLIKTRGQQVTLSCSPISGHRSVSWYQQTPGQGLQFLFEYFSETQRNKGNFPGRFSGRQFSNSRSEMNVSTLELGDSALYLCASSLATKNTEAFFGQGTRLTVV.